One and the same sample provided the 14 T cell receptor beta chains below, sequenced in a study of beta chain features in type 1 diabetes (dated by TCRdb to about 2018). The method was the immunoSEQ multiplex PCR assay. The High Capacity cDNA Reverse Transcription Kit was used to reverse transcribe all of the isolated RNA, meaning that expressed TCRB transcripts were what got sequenced. TCRdb holds this immuneACCESS table with in-frame rearrangements only. Some clones are missing; in checked studies, unresolved V genes explain under half, and the rest has no known cause. For this sample the table gives around 140,000 clones, of which roughly 10% were detected only once. The top ten clones comprise nearly 0.65% of the sample. Sequencing was done on a sample of central memory CD4+ T cells from blood. The receptor source for this set is a middle-aged woman in good health.

A few counts support this clone. The rearrangement links TRBV25-1 to TRBJ2-5; 11 nucleotides align to TRBD1. Trimming at V came to 2 bases and at J to 3 bases, leaving 5 bases not matched to a gene. Germline CDR1 and CDR2: MGHDK and SYGVNS. This CDR3 comprises 16 residues. The CDR3 here is CASSEVRTGGEETQYF. In DNA form, the CDR3 reads TGTGCCAGCAGTGAAGTGAGGACAGGGGGCGAAGAGACCCAGTACTTC.

The sample holds a few counts of this clone. The rearrangement uses TRBV15 and TRBJ1-3; D may be TRBD1 (5 bases). The V end lost 5 bases, the J end lost 2 bases, and 10 bases lay between the germline ends. The CDR3 runs to 14 residues. Germline assignment: CDR1 LNHNV and CDR2 YYDKDF (reference sequence). This chain's CDR3 is CATSAGGTGNTIYF. For the CDR3, the DNA is TGTGCCACCAGCGCCGGGGGGACTGGAAACACCATATATTTT.

The chain carries TRBV7-8 and TRBJ2-1; 13 bases align to TRBD2. The V gene's germline CDR1 is SGHVS and CDR2 FQNEAQ. V was clipped by 5 bases and J by 10 bases; unmatched bases: 8. This CDR3 contains 15 residues. CDR3 coding DNA: TGTGCCAGCAGCCCTGCACTAGCGGGGGGGCTGGAGCAGTTCTTC. Amino acids: CASSPALAGGLEQFF.

This clone was seen a few times. V and J are TRBV5-4 and TRBJ1-4, with 7 bases identical to TRBD1. Trimming cost V 3 bases and J 5 bases; bases outside gene matches: 4. Germline CDR1 is SGHNT and CDR2 is YYREEE (reference sequence). CDR3 length: 14 amino acids. The CDR3: CASSSGTENEKLFF. The CDR3 DNA reads TGTGCCAGCAGCTCCGGGACAGAAAATGAAAAACTGTTTTTT.

In its sample, this clone was seen a few times. This chain joins TRBV6-5 and TRBJ2-3; 13 bases match TRBD2. The CDR3 is made up of 13 amino acids. The V gene's germline CDR1 is MNHEY and CDR2 SVGAGI. Unmatched junction bases numbered 0, after V lost 6 bases and J lost 6 bases. CDR3 sequence: CASRLAGGDTQYF. The CDR3 bases are TGTGCCAGCAGACTAGCGGGGGGGGATACGCAGTATTTT.

This clone was detected ten times or more. This chain links TRBV5-1 with TRBJ1-6; no clear D. The germline CDR1 and CDR2 sequences are SGHRS and YFSETQ. The V end was cut by 0 bases, the J end by 7 bases, with 5 bases between. The CDR3 has 13 amino acids. CDR3 nucleotide sequence: TGCGCCAGCAGCTTGGCCGAGAATTCACCCCTCCACTTT. This encodes CASSLAENSPLHF.

The genes are TRBV13 and TRBJ2-6, with a weak D call TRBD2 (5 bases). Germline lookup yields CDR1 PRHDT and CDR2 FYEKMQ (reference sequence). The ends were cut back, 2 bases at V and 2 bases at J, with 7 bases in the middle. The CDR3 has 15 residues. For the CDR3, the DNA is TGTGCCAGCAGCTTATCGGGGACTGGGGCCAACGTCCTGACTTTC. Protein: CASSLSGTGANVLTF.

This clone was observed a handful of times. The CDR3 spells CAREGAGETGELFF. Written as DNA, the CDR3 is TGTGCACGAGAGGGGGCCGGGGAAACCGGGGAGCTGTTTTTT. The chain uses TRBV2 and TRBJ2-2; 7 nucleotides agree with TRBD1. The CDR3 consists of 14 residues. Per the germline V gene, CDR1 is SNHLY and CDR2 is FYNNEI.

Only a few counts were recorded for this clone. V and J are TRBV18 and TRBJ1-6; TRBD1 matches 8 bases. This CDR3 is built from 14 residues. J was trimmed by 9 bases and V by 3 bases; bases with no gene match: 4. In germline, CDR1 is KGHSH, CDR2 LQKENI. The CDR3 region has the DNA TGTGCCAGCTCACCGTCAGACAGGGGTTCACCCCTCCACTTT. As protein: CASSPSDRGSPLHF. The full variable domain, rest sourced from reference TRBV18 and TRBJ1-6, is NAGVMQNPRHLVRRRGQEARLRCSPMKGHSHVYWYRQLPEEGLKFMVYLQKENIIDESGMPKERFSAEFPKEGPSILRIQQVVRGDSAAYFCASSPSDRGSPLHFGNGTRLTVT.

The genes are TRBV7-2 and TRBJ1-1; 8 nucleotides match TRBD1. With V trimmed by 1 base and J by 3 bases, 4 bases remained unmatched. Per germline, CDR1 SGHTA and CDR2 FQGNSA. The CDR3 consists of 15 residues. The DNA for the CDR3 is TGTGCCAGCAGCTTAGTAGGGGGACAGGACACTGAAGCTTTCTTT. Its translation: CASSLVGGQDTEAFF.

V gene TRBV19 combines with J gene TRBJ1-1, with TRBD1 as a possible D gene (5 bases). Trimming left V 7 bases short and J 4 bases short, with 13 bases between. The CDR3 is 13 amino acids. CDR1 LNHDA and CDR2 SQIVND come from the germline V gene (reference sequence). The chain's CDR3 is CASIREGSTEAFF. DNA of the CDR3: TGTGCCAGTATCAGGGAAGGCAGCACTGAAGCTTTCTTT.

The chain is built from TRBV6-6 and TRBJ1-1; 7 nucleotides match TRBD1. This CDR3 region has 16 residues. After removal of 5 bases from V and 3 bases from J, the junction contained 12 bases not matched to a gene. CDR1 and CDR2 from the germline V gene are MNHNY and SVGAGI (reference sequence). The CDR3 protein is CASSRGGTGADTEAFF. CDR3 nucleotide sequence: TGTGCCAGCAGTCGGGGTGGCACAGGGGCGGACACTGAAGCTTTCTTT.

This clone was counted a few times. V is TRBV11-1 and J is TRBJ1-2; D not certain. The CDR3 is made up of 14 amino acids. Germline V lookup: CDR1 SGHAT, CDR2 FQDESV (reference sequence). Trimming left V 5 bases short and J 3 bases short, with 13 bases between. This chain's CDR3 is CASSPSGGYYGYTF. CDR3 bases: TGTGCCAGCAGCCCATCAGGAGGGTACTATGGCTACACCTTC.

This clone was recorded a few times. This chain links TRBV5-1 with TRBJ2-7; 7 nucleotides align to TRBD2. Germline V gene lookup returns CDR1 SGHRS and CDR2 YFSETQ. This CDR3 region has 16 residues. V lost 1 base, J lost 1 base, and 8 bases stayed unmatched. This CDR3 is CASSLSSGELSYEQYF. Here the CDR3 DNA reads TGCGCCAGCAGCTTGTCTAGCGGAGAACTTTCCTACGAGCAGTACTTC.